The 10 T cell receptor beta chains below were found in one sample sequenced in a study of blood T cells in healthy people across ages. For the second PCR, which ran for about 6 to 11 cycles, a sample-barcoded 5' primer and a J-beta primer mix were used. TCRdb reprocessed the 5' RACE reads with MiXCR, giving one entry per CDR3 protein. In the table there are 1.5 million to 2 million distinct CDR3 sequences, 28% of which are singletons. Material for sequencing was blood. These receptors were collected from a woman in her twenties or thirties in good health.

V is TRBV28 and J is TRBJ2-5; perhaps TRBD2 as D (6 bases). Between the trimmed V and J ends, which lost 5 bases and 9 bases, there was a span of 16 bases. There are 13 residues in the CDR3. Germline V gene sequence: CDR1 MDHEN, CDR2 SYDVKM. CDR3 amino acids: CASSSAGRLAQYF. The CDR3 coding sequence is TGTGCCAGCAGTAGCGCAGGGAGGTTGGCCCAGTACTTC.

This chain uses TRBV5-1 with TRBJ2-7, with D possibly called TRBD1 or TRBD2 (6 bases each). V lost 4 bases, J lost 6 bases, and 14 bases lay in between. The CDR3 is made up of 13 amino acids. CDR1 SGHRS and CDR2 YFSETQ come from the germline V gene. In nucleotides, the CDR3 is TGCGCCAGCAGCCGCGGGACAAGGGTCGAGCAGTACTTC. Translating gives CASSRGTRVEQYF.

In its sample, this clonotype was seen many times. The V and J genes are TRBV4-1 and TRBJ2-7; no reliable D call. The CDR3 length is 15 residues. The germline gives CDR1 MGHRA, CDR2 YSYEKL. Trimming left V 4 bases short and J 3 bases short, with 16 bases between. The CDR3 DNA reads TGCGCCAGCAGCCTCTCAGGCGGAATGGGCTACGAGCAGTACTTC. This sequence encodes CASSLSGGMGYEQYF.

This chain connects TRBV6-1 to TRBJ1-1; D is ambiguous. Deletions cut 2 bases from V and 1 base from J, with 8 bases between. This CDR3 is built from 14 residues. Germline CDR1 is MNHNS and CDR2 is SASEGT. The CDR3 DNA sequence: TGTGCCAGCAGTGAATACGGGAAGAACACTGAAGCTTTCTTT. It encodes CASSEYGKNTEAFF.

This clonotype was counted a few times. The V call is TRBV3-1, the J call TRBJ2-5, with unresolved D. TRBJ2-7 explains the end of the DNA better; the J call may be wrong. Germline lookup yields CDR1 LGHDT and CDR2 YNNKEL (reference sequence). The CDR3 runs 12 residues. CDR3 sequence: CASSHTTHEQYF. The CDR3 nucleotides read TGTGCCAGCAGCCATACAACCCACGAGCAGTACTTC.

This clonotype was seen ten or more times. The chain uses TRBV9 and TRBJ2-5, with TRBD2 identical over 8 bases. V lost 0 bases to trimming and J lost 4 bases; unmatched junction nucleotides: 5. Germline CDR1 reads SGDLS; CDR2 reads YYNGEE. The CDR3 is 15 amino acids. CDR3 in amino acids: CASSVAGTRRETQYF. CDR3 DNA: TGTGCCAGCAGCGTAGCTGGGACTAGACGAGAGACCCAGTACTTC.

This clonotype was recorded a few times. The chain couples TRBV12-3 or TRBV12-4 to TRBJ2-2; D possibly corresponds to TRBD2 (5 bases). The germline V and J ends were trimmed by 7 bases and 8 bases, with 8 bases remaining between them. This CDR3 contains 11 residues. As DNA, the CDR3 is TGTGCCAGCAAGGTAGCGGGGGAGCTGTTTTTT. Its translation: CASKVAGELFF.

In this sample, this clonotype turned up once. The chain recombines TRBV7-9 with TRBJ2-1; D is perhaps TRBD2 (6 bases). Germline V lookup: CDR1 SEHNR, CDR2 FQNEAQ (reference sequence). V was pared by 6 bases and J by 9 bases, with 18 bases between. The CDR3 is 14 amino acids. The CDR3 sequence is CASSPRSRGGEQFF. Here the CDR3 DNA reads TGTGCCAGCAGTCCCAGGTCGCGGGGCGGTGAGCAGTTCTTC.

There are a few counts of this clonotype. The genes are TRBV27 and TRBJ2-7, with 7 bases fitting TRBD1. CDR3 length: 14 amino acids. The trim removed 5 bases at V and 1 base at J, leaving 5 bases unmatched. From germline, CDR1 is MNHEY and CDR2 SMNVEV (reference sequence). CDR3 sequence reads: CASSTGDSSYEQYF. DNA for the CDR3: TGTGCCAGCAGTACCGGGGACAGTTCCTACGAGCAGTACTTC.

As to this clonotype: The germline gene is not matched at one end of the junction; a read error may be the cause. The V and J genes are TRBV7-9 and TRBJ1-4; no reliable D call. The CDR3 runs to 14 residues. Germline CDR1 SEHNR, CDR2 FQNEAQ (reference sequence). The CDR3 spells CAGSLAQAYEKLFF. DNA of the CDR3: TGTGCCGGCAGCCTGGCCCAGGCTTATGAAAAACTGTTTTTT.